This TCR beta chain emerged from a study of siplizumab effects on memory and regulatory T cells. The assay was immunoSEQ multiplex PCR, and TCRdb's table has in-frame clones only and misses some. The sample records roughly 100,000 clones, about 92% being singletons. On this clone: Antigen specificity is unknown.

The study's findings and limits: Proliferating siplizumab-culture Tregs lacked confirmation of suppressive function. Alloreactive sequences from unstimulated CD4+ memory cells fell significantly with siplizumab. Most proliferating CD4+ or CD8+ clones, roughly 80-96%, had no naive or memory assignment.

The specimen was CD4+ T cells sorted from blood. The clonotype was recovered from a human donor in good health.

This chain's CDR3 is CASSLSGQANQPQHF. The DNA for the CDR3 is TGTGCCAGCAGTTTATCGGGACAGGCGAATCAGCCCCAGCATTTT. The rearrangement links TRBV27 to TRBJ1-5, with TRBD1 identical over 8 bases. This CDR3 is 15 amino acids long. The V and J ends lost 0 bases and 4 bases, in that order; junction bases with no gene match: 2. Germline-derived CDR1 and CDR2 are MNHEY and SMNVEV (reference sequence).